This TCR beta chain was sequenced for a study of blood T cells in healthy people across ages. Trimming left V 0 bases short and J 1 base short, with 8 bases between. The CDR3 runs 14 residues. CDR1 is SGHDT and CDR2 is YYEEEE in the germline V gene. About this clonotype: Its matching antigen is unknown.

A second roughly 7 to 12 cycle PCR used barcoded and J-beta primers. Each CDR3 protein gets one entry after TCRdb re-called the 5' RACE reads with MiXCR. The top ten hold roughly 7.9% of the sample, which has roughly 1,500,000 distinct CDR3 sequences, 42% seen once. The study, taken as a whole, reports: Older age coincided with a roughly linear decline in TCR beta diversity per million T cells. No conclusive comparison of naive versus antigen-experienced cells was possible with unsorted PBMCs.

This clonotype was sampled from a woman between 18 and 30 years old in good health. J is TRBJ2-7 and V is TRBV5-6; D is possibly TRBD1 (5 bases). The sequencing sample was made of blood. CDR3 residues: CASSLVTVSYEQYF. In DNA form, the CDR3 reads TGTGCCAGCAGCTTGGTGACAGTGTCCTACGAGCAGTACTTC.